This entry is about one T cell receptor (beta chain). This sample is drawn from a study of T cell responses to AZD1222 COVID-19 vaccine. Sequencing used immunoSEQ multiplex PCR; TCRdb keeps in-frame clones, though not all of them. There are some 110,000 clones in the sample; about four fifths occur only once, and about 9.7% lies in the top ten. The V gene lost 4 bases and the J gene lost 6 bases, with 16 bases spanning the gap. This CDR3 has 15 amino acids. The germline V gene has CDR1 SGHTA and CDR2 FQGTGA. The receptor comes from an adult in good health. This sample comprised peripheral blood, obtained on day 0 of AZD1222 vaccination. The rearrangement uses TRBV7-3 and TRBJ2-1; possible D gene TRBD2, 5 bases. The CDR3 loop is CASSSTRAGGNEQFF. CDR3 DNA: TGTGCCAGCAGCTCAACTCGGGCAGGAGGCAATGAGCAGTTCTTC.